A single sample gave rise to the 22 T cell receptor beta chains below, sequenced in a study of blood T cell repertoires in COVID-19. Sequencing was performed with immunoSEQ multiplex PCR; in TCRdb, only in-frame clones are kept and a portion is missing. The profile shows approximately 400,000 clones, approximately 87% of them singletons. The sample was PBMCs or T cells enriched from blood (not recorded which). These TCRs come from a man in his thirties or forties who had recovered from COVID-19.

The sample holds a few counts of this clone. The CDR3 protein is CASSLGQGNQPQHF. In nucleotides, the CDR3 is TGTGCCAGCAGCCTGGGACAGGGCAATCAGCCCCAGCATTTT. The genes are TRBV6-2 or TRBV6-3 and TRBJ1-5, with 8 bases lining up with TRBD1. Germline V lookup: CDR1 MNHEY, CDR2 SVGEGT. J gave up 2 bases and V 6 bases, and 3 bases lay outside the gene matches. The CDR3 is made up of 14 amino acids.

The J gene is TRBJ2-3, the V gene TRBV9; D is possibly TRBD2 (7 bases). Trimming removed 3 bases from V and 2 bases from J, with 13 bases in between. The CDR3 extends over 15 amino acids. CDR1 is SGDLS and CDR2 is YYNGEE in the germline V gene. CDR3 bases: TGTGCCAGCAGCGCCGGGGGGCTCAACACAGATACGCAGTATTTT. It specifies CASSAGGLNTDTQYF.

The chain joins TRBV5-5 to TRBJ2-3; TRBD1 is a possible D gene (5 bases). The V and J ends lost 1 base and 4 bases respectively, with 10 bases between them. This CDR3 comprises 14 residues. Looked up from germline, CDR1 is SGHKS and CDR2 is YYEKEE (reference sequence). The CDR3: CASSLLGAADTQYF. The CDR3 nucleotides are TGTGCCAGCAGCTTGCTTGGGGCAGCAGATACGCAGTATTTT.

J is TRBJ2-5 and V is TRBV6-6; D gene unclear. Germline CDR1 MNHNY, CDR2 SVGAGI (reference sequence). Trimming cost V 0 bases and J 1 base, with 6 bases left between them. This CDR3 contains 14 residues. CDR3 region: CASSYSRSQETQYF. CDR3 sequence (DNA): TGTGCCAGCAGTTACTCGAGGAGCCAAGAGACCCAGTACTTC.

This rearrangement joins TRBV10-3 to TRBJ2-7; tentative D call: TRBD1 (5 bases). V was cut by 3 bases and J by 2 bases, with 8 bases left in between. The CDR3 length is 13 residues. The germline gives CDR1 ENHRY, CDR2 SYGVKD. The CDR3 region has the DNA TGTGCCATCAGTGACAGGGTAACCTACGAGCAGTACTTC. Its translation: CAISDRVTYEQYF.

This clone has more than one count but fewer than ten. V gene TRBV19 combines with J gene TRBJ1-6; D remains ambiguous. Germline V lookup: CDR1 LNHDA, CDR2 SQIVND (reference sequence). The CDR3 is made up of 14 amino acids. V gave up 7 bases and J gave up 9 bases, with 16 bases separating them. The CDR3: CASNPGSFSSPLHF. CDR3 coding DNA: TGTGCCAGTAATCCGGGATCTTTTTCTTCACCCCTCCACTTT.

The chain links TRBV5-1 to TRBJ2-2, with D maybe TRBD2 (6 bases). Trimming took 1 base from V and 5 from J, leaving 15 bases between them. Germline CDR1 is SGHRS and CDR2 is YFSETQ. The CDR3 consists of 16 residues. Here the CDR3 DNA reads TGCGCCAGCAGCTTGAATCCGTCAGGAGGGACCGGGGAGCTGTTTTTT. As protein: CASSLNPSGGTGELFF.

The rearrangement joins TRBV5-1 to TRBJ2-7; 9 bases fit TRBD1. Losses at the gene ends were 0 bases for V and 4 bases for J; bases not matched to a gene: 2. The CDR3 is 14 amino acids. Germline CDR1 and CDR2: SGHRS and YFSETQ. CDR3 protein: CASSLADRGYEQYF. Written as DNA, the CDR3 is TGCGCCAGCAGCTTGGCTGACAGGGGGTACGAGCAGTACTTC.

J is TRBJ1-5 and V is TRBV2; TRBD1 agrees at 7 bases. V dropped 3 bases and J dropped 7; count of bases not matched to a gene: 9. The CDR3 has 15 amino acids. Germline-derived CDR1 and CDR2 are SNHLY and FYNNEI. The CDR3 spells CASSEVTGTFQPQHF. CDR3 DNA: TGTGCCAGCAGTGAGGTGACAGGGACGTTCCAGCCCCAGCATTTT.

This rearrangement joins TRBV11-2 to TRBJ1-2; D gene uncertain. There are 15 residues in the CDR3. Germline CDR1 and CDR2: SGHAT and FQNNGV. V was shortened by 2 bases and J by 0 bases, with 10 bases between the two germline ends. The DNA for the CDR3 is TGTGCCAGCAGCTTACCGAGTGAAGCTAACTATGGCTACACCTTC. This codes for CASSLPSEANYGYTF.

CDR3 loop: CASSFARDRVNQPQHF. In nucleotides, the CDR3 is TGTGCCAGCAGTTTCGCGAGGGACAGGGTAAATCAGCCCCAGCATTTT. The chain has TRBV27 and TRBJ1-5; TRBD1 matches at 9 bases. Per germline, CDR1 MNHEY and CDR2 SMNVEV (reference sequence). With V trimmed by 3 bases and J by 4 bases, 7 bases remained unmatched. The CDR3 length is 16 residues.

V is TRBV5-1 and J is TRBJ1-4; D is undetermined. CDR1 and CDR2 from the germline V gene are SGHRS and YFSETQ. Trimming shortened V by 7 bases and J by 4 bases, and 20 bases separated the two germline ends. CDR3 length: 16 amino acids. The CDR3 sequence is CASGFTSSSGNEKLFF. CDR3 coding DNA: TGCGCCAGCGGTTTCACTTCGAGTTCGGGTAATGAAAAACTGTTTTTT.

The CDR3, as DNA: TGTGCCAGCAGTGTGATCGGGGAAAAACTGTTTTTT. It codes for CASSVIGEKLFF. J is TRBJ1-4 and V is TRBV25-1, with unresolved D. Trimming removed 4 bases from V and 8 bases from J, with 8 bases in between. CDR3 length equals 12 residues. Germline V CDR1 and CDR2: MGHDK, SYGVNS.

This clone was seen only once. CDR3 in DNA: TGTGCCAGCAGTGCGACAGGGGGCGCGGGGGCCAACGTCCTGACTTTC. It specifies CASSATGGAGANVLTF. This chain links TRBV25-1 with TRBJ2-6; 10 bases map to TRBD1. The J segment lost 4 bases and the V segment lost 4 bases, leaving 4 bases of the junction unmatched. The CDR3 sequence is 16 residues long. Germline V gene sequence: CDR1 MGHDK, CDR2 SYGVNS.

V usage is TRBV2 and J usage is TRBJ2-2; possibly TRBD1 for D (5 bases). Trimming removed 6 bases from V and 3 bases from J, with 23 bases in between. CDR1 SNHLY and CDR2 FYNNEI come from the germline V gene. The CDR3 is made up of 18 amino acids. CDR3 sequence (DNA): TGTGCCAGCAGCGACACCGACAGTTCCTTGACTTACACCGGGGAGCTGTTTTTT. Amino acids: CASSDTDSSLTYTGELFF.

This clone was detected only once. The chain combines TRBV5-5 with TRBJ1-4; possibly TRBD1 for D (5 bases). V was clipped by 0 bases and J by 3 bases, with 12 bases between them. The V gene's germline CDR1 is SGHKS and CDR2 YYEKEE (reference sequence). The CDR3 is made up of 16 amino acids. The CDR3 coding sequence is TGTGCCAGCAGCTTGGAGCAGGGTATTGCTAATGAAAAACTGTTTTTT. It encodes CASSLEQGIANEKLFF.

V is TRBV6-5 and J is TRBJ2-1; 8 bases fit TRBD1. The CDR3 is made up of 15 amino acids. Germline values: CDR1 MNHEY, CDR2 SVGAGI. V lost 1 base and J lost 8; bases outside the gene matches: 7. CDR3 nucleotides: TGTGCCAGCAGTTACTATGGACAGGGAGCTGATGAGCAGTTCTTC. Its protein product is CASSYYGQGADEQFF.

For the CDR3, the DNA is TGTGCCATCGCGGGCAGGGGAGATGAGCAGTTCTTC. Residues: CAIAGRGDEQFF. The rearrangement joins TRBV10-3 to TRBJ2-1; TRBD1 might be the D (6 bases). Per the germline V gene, CDR1 is ENHRY and CDR2 is SYGVKD. Trimming left V 8 bases short and J 8 bases short, with 13 bases between. The CDR3 runs 12 residues.

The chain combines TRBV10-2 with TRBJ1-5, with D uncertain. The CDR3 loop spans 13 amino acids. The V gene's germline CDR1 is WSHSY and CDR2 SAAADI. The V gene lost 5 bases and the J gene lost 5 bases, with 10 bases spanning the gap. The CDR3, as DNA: TGCGCCAGCAGTTGGGTGGCGGATCAGCCCCAGCATTTT. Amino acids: CASSWVADQPQHF.

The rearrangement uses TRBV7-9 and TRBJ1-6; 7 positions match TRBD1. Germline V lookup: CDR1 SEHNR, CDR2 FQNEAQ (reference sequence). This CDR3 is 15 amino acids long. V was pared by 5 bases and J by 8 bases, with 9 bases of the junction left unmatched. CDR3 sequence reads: CASSPRAGGDSPLHF. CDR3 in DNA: TGTGCCAGCAGCCCCCGGGCAGGGGGTGATTCACCCCTCCACTTT.

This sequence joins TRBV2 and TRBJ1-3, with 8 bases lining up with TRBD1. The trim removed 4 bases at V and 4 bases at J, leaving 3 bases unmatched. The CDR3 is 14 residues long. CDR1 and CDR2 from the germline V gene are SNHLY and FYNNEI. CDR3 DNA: TGTGCCAGCAGTGTACAGGGGGACGGAAACACCATATATTTT. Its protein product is CASSVQGDGNTIYF.

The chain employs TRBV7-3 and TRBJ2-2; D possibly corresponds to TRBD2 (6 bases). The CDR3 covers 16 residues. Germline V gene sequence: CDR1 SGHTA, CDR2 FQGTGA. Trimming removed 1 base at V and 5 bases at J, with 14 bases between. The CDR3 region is CASSLRGGAGTGELFF. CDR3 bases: TGTGCCAGCAGCTTAAGAGGAGGGGCGGGGACCGGGGAGCTGTTTTTT.